This passage covers 9 T cell receptor beta chains from one sample sequenced in a study of cytomegalovirus exposure and HLA in healthy donors. Only in-frame clones appear in the TCRdb table, and some are missing; sequencing was by immunoSEQ multiplex PCR. The sample gives more than 95,000 clones, approximately 91% of which show up once; more than 1.5% is in the top ten. The source material was PBMCs. The source of these receptors is a young woman in good health and CMV-seronegative.

The V gene is TRBV6-5, the J gene TRBJ1-1; tentatively, D is TRBD1 (5 bases). V gave up 4 bases and J gave up 1 base, with 10 bases separating them. The CDR3 is 14 residues long. CDR1 and CDR2 (germline): MNHEY, SVGAGI. The CDR3 bases are TGTGCCAGCAGTTCCGTTACAGGGAACACTGAAGCTTTCTTT. Translated: CASSSVTGNTEAFF.

CDR3 DNA: TGTGCCAGCAGTTCAGGGACTAGGGGCCCCTACGAGCAGTACTTC. Its protein product is CASSSGTRGPYEQYF. The chain has TRBV13 and TRBJ2-7; TRBD2 matches 8 bases. The V segment lost 6 bases and the J segment 2 bases; nucleotides outside the gene matches: 9. Germline assignment: CDR1 PRHDT and CDR2 FYEKMQ (reference sequence). The CDR3 covers 15 residues.

The J gene is TRBJ1-1, the V gene TRBV28, with 7 bases fitting TRBD1. The V gene end was trimmed by 6 bases and the J gene end by 3 bases; junction bases not matched to a gene: 10. The V gene's germline CDR1 is MDHEN and CDR2 SYDVKM. This CDR3 region has 15 residues. CDR3 bases: TGTGCCAGCAGCCCCCCTCGGCAGGGGGACACTGAAGCTTTCTTT. It specifies CASSPPRQGDTEAFF.

The rearrangement joins TRBV13 to TRBJ2-3, with D possibly matching TRBD1 (5 bases). CDR1 and CDR2 from the germline V gene are PRHDT and FYEKMQ (reference sequence). The CDR3 loop spans 16 amino acids. The V end was cut by 4 bases, the J end by 5 bases, with 19 bases between. CDR3 sequence: CASSSETVTTGDTQYF. The DNA of the CDR3 is TGTGCCAGCAGCTCTGAGACAGTAACGACGGGAGATACGCAGTATTTT.

J is TRBJ2-7 and V is TRBV4-1; D remains unclear. This CDR3 has 11 amino acids. Germline-derived CDR1 and CDR2 are MGHRA and YSYEKL. The V gene lost 2 bases and the J gene lost 8 bases, with 7 bases spanning the gap. The CDR3 nucleotides are TGCGCCAGCAGCCAACTAGGCAAGCAGTACTTC. It encodes CASSQLGKQYF.

The chain couples TRBV7-9 to TRBJ2-7, with 7 nucleotides matching TRBD2. CDR1 and CDR2 from the germline V gene are SEHNR and FQNEAQ (reference sequence). This CDR3 has 14 amino acids. V gave up 5 bases and J gave up 1 base; unmatched junction bases: 5. DNA of the CDR3: TGTGCCAGCAGCAAATGGGGAGGGTCCTACGAGCAGTACTTC. It yields the protein CASSKWGGSYEQYF.

In this sample, this clone turned up once. The chain combines TRBV7-2 with TRBJ2-1; D possibly corresponds to TRBD2 (5 bases). V was clipped by 4 bases and J by 9 bases, with 13 bases between them. CDR1 is SGHTA and CDR2 is FQGNSA in the germline V gene. The CDR3 is 13 residues long. The CDR3 DNA reads as TGTGCCAGCAGCTCCGACCCCGAGGGTGAGCAGTTCTTC. It translates to CASSSDPEGEQFF. Together with reference TRBV7-2 and TRBJ2-1, the CDR3 gives the full variable domain: GAGVSQSPSNKVTEKGKDVELRCDPISGHTALYWYRQSLGQGLEFLIYFQGNSAPDKSGLPSDRFSAERTGGSVSTLTIQRTQQEDSAVYLCASSSDPEGEQFFGPGTRLTVL.

In this sample, this clone turned up once. The CDR3 DNA reads as TGTGCCAGCTCACCACCGCAGGGGATCAGGGGAGATACGCAGTATTTT. Protein product: CASSPPQGIRGDTQYF. This rearrangement joins TRBV18 to TRBJ2-3; D might be TRBD1 (6 bases). The germline V gene has CDR1 KGHSH and CDR2 LQKENI. This CDR3 region has 16 residues. Trimming took 0 bases from V and 5 from J, leaving 15 bases between them. Complete variable domain (other parts from reference TRBV18 and TRBJ2-3): NAGVMQNPRHLVRRRGQEARLRCSPMKGHSHVYWYRQLPEEGLKFMVYLQKENIIDESGMPKERFSAEFPKEGPSILRIQQVVRGDSAAYFCASSPPQGIRGDTQYFGPGTRLTVL.

This clone came up a few times. The chain carries TRBV29-1 and TRBJ1-4; possibly TRBD1 for D (5 bases). From germline, CDR1 is SQVTM and CDR2 ANQGSEA. V lost 7 bases to trimming and J lost 3 bases, with 15 bases between them. CDR3 length: 14 residues. The CDR3 DNA reads as TGCAGCGCTGCAGGGTCAGCAGCTAATGAAAAACTGTTTTTT. Its translation: CSAAGSAANEKLFF.